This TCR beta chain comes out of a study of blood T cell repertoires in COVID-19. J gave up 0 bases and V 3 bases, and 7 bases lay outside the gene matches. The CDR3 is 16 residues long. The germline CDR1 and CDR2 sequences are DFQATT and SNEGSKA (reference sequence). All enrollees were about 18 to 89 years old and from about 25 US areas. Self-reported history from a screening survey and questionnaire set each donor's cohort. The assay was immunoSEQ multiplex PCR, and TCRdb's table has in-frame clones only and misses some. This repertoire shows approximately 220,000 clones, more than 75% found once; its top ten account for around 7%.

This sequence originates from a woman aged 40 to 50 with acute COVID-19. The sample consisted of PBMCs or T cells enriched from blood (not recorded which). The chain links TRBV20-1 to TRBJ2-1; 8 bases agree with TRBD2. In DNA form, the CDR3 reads TGCAGTGCTAGTCGCGGGAGGTCTAGCTCCTACAATGAGCAGTTCTTC. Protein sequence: CSASRGRSSSYNEQFF.